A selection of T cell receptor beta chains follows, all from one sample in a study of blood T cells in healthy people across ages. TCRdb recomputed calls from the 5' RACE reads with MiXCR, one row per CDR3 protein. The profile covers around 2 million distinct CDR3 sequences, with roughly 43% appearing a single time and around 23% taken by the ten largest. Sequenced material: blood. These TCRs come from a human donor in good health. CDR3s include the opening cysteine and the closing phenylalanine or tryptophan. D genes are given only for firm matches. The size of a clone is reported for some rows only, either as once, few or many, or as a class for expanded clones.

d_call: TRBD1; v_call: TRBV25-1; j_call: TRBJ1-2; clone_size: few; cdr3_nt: TGTGCCAGCAGTGAATCTAGACAGGGGGCCGCCTATGGCTACACCTTC; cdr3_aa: CASSESRQGAAYGYTF
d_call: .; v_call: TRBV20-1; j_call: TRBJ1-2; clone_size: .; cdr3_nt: TGCAGTGCTAGGCCCCGGGACTCGGACTATGGCTACACCTTC; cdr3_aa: CSARPRDSDYGYTF
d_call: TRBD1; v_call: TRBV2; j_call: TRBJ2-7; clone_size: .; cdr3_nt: TGTGCCAGCAGTGAATGGAACAGGGGTAGCTCCTACGAGCAGTACTTC; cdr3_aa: CASSEWNRGSSYEQYF
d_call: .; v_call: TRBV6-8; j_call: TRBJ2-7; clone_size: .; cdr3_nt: TGTGCCAGCAGTTACCATCGAAGCTCCTACGAGCAGTACTTC; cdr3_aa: CASSYHRSSYEQYF
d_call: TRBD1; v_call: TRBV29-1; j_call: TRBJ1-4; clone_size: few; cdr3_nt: TGCAGCGTTGAAGAGAGGACAGGGCAGTCGGCTAATGAAAAACTGTTTTTT; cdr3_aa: CSVEERTGQSANEKLFF
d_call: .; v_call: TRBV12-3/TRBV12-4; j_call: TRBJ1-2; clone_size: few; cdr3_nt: TGTGCCAGCAGCCCGGATCCGGACTATGGCTACACCTTC; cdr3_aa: CASSPDPDYGYTF
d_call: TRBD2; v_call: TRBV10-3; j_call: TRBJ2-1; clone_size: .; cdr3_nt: TGTGCCATCACGGCCAATAGCGGGGATTCCTACAATGAGCAGTTCTTC; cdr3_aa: CAITANSGDSYNEQFF
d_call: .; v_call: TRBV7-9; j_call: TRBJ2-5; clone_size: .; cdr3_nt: TGTGCCAGCAGACCAGCAGGTTTTCCACAAGAGACCCAGTACTTC; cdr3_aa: CASRPAGFPQETQYF
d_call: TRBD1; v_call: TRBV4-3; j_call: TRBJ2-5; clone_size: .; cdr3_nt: TGCGCCAGCAGCCAAGATCACAGGGGGCTCGGGGAGACCCAGTACTTC; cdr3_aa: CASSQDHRGLGETQYF
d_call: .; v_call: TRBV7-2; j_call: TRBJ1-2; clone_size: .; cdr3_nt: TGTGCCAGCAGCTTAGGTAGGCACGACTATGGCTACACCTTC; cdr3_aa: CASSLGRHDYGYTF
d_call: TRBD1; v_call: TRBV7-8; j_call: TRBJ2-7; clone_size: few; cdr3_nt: TGTGCCAGCAGCTCCGACAGGGTTCGGACCTACGAGCAGTACTTC; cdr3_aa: CASSSDRVRTYEQYF
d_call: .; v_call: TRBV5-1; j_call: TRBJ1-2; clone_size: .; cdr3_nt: TGCACCAGCAGCTTGGGCTCCGGGACCAGCTATGGCTACACCTTC; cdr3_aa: CTSSLGSGTSYGYTF
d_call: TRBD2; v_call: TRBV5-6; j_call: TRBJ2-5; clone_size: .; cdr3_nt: TGTGCCAGCAGCTTGGACGAGCGGGGATTCCAAGAGACCCAGTACTTC; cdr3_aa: CASSLDERGFQETQYF
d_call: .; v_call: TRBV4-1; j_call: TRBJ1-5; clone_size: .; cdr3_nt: TGCGCCAGCAGCCAAGTTTTTAGGAATCAGCCCCAGCATTTT; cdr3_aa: CASSQVFRNQPQHF
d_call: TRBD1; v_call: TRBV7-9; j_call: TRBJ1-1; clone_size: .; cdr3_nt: TGTGCCAGCAGCGACGGGACAGGGATTCTGAAGAACACTGAAGCTTTCTTT; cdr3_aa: CASSDGTGILKNTEAFF
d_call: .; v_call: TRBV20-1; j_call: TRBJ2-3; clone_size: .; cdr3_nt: TGCAGTGCTAGAGAGGATCTAAGGTCAGATACGCAGTATTTT; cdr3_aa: CSAREDLRSDTQYF
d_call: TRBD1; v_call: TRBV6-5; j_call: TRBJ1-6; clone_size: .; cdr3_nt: TGTGCCAGCCATACCCATGGGACAGGGGGTTCACCCCTCCACTTT; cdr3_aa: CASHTHGTGGSPLHF
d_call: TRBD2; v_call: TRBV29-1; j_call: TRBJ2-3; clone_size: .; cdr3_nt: TGCAGCGTGACCCCGGGGGGAGATACGCAGTATTTT; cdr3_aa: CSVTPGGDTQYF
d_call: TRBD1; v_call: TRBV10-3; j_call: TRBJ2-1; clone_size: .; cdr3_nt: TGTGCCATCAGGAACCGACAGGGATCCTACAATGAGCAGTTCTTC; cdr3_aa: CAIRNRQGSYNEQFF
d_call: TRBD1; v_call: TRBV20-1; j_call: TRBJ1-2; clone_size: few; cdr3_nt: TGCAGGGCTGGACCGGACAGGACCAACTATGGCTACACCTTC; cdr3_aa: CRAGPDRTNYGYTF
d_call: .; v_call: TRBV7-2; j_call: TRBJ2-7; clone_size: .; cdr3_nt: TGTGCCAGCAGCTTAGCGTATGAGACAGCTCGCTCCTACGAGCAGTACTTC; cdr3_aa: CASSLAYETARSYEQYF
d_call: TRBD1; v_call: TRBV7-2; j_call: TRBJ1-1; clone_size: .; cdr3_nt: TGTGCCAGCAGCGAGAACAGGGGGCTTACTGAAGCTTTCTTT; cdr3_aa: CASSENRGLTEAFF
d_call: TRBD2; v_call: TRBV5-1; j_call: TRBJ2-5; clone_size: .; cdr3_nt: TGCGCCAGCCAGCCTAGGCTAGCGGGGGCGGAGACCCAGTACTTC; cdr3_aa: CASQPRLAGAETQYF
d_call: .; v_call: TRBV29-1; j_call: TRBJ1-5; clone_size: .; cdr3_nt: TGCAGCGTTGGGCAGGGCAATGGGGGTCAGCCCCAGCATTTT; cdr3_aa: CSVGQGNGGQPQHF
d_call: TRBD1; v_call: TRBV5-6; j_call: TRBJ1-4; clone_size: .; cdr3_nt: TGTGCCAGCAGCCCTGACAGGGAACAATATGAAAAACTGTTTTTT; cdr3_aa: CASSPDREQYEKLFF
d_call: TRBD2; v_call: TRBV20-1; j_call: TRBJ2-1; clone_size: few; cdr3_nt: TGCAGTGCTAGAGATATGGGTGCGGGGGGGCTCAATGAGCAGTTCTTC; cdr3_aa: CSARDMGAGGLNEQFF
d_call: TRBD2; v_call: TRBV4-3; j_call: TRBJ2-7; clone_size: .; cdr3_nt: TGCGCCAGCAGCCAAGATCCGGGCGGGGGGGGCGAGCAGTACTTC; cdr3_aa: CASSQDPGGGGEQYF
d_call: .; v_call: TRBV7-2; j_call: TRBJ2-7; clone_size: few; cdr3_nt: TGTGCCAGCAGGGAACCGGGCCTAAACCATGTAGCCGAGCAGTACTTC; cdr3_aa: CASREPGLNHVAEQYF
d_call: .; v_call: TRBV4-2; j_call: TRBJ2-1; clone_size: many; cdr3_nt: TGTGCCAGCAGCCAAGATTCAGGTAGTCCGACTTACAATGAGCAGTTCTTC; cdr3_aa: CASSQDSGSPTYNEQFF